The T cell receptor (beta chain) described here comes from a study of blood T cell repertoires in COVID-19. Study background: COVID-19 samples from acute and convalescent phases originated in the United States, Italy and Spain. The cDNA or gDNA used as material had been derived from T cells, B-cell-depleted T cells, or PBMCs.

Seattle patients were enrolled during active infection and followed longitudinally. Germline CDR1 SGHRS, CDR2 YFSETQ. The CDR3 is 14 amino acids. Between the trimmed V and J ends, which lost 0 bases and 7 bases, there was a span of 8 bases. TCRdb's table, derived via immunoSEQ multiplex PCR, lists solely in-frame clones and lacks some. Of 200,000 to 250,000 clones in the sample, about 87% were seen once. The sample taken for sequencing was peripheral blood. The V call is TRBV5-1, the J call TRBJ1-6, with D unclear. This clonotype originated in a man between 25 and 39 years old with COVID-19, enrolled during active disease. CDR3 nucleotide sequence: TGCGCCAGCAGCTTGGGACAAGCCAATTCACCCCTCCACTTT. Encoded protein: CASSLGQANSPLHF.